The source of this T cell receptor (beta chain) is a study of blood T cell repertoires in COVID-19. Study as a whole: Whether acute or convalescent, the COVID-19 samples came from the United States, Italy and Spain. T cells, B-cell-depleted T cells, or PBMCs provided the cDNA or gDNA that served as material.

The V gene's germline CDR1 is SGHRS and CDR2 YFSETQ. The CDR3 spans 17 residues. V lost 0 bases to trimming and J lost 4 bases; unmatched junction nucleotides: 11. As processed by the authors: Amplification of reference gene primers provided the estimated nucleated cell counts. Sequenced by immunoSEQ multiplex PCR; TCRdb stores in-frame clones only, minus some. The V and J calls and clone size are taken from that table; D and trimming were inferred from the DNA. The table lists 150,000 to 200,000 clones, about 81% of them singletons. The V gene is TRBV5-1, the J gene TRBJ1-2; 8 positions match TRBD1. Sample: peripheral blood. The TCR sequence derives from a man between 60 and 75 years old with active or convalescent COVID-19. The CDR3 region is CASSLGGQASQSYGYTF. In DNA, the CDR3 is TGCGCCAGCAGCTTGGGGGGACAGGCCTCACAGAGCTATGGCTACACCTTC.